The rows below give T cell receptor beta chains drawn from one sample of a study of T cells after yellow fever vaccination. MiXCR, applied by TCRdb to the 5' RACE reads, yields one record per CDR3 protein. This sample has about 320,000 distinct CDR3 sequences, with about 10% found just once. The sequencing here drew on CD4+ T cells sorted from PBMCs, taken 45 days after the yellow fever booster vaccination. All receptors come from a man younger than 35 who received the YFV17D yellow fever vaccine. The conserved cysteine and the conserved F or W are not part of the CDR3 here. A D gene is named only where the DNA matches it firmly. Expanded clones get a size class; other rows say once, few or many, or leave the size out.

D gene: TRBD1
clone size: few
J gene: TRBJ2-3
V gene: TRBV7-3
CDR3 protein: ASSTGQGAGTDTQY

D gene: TRBD1
clone size: few
J gene: TRBJ1-1
V gene: TRBV12-3/TRBV12-4
CDR3 protein: ASSQIDRGRAF

D gene: -
clone size: few
J gene: TRBJ2-5
V gene: TRBV27
CDR3 protein: ASSFAGTETQY

D gene: TRBD2
clone size: -
J gene: TRBJ2-2
V gene: TRBV7-2
CDR3 protein: ASSLIGTSPTGELF

D gene: -
clone size: few
J gene: TRBJ2-7
V gene: TRBV4-1
CDR3 protein: ASSQGQRRAEQY

D gene: -
clone size: many
J gene: TRBJ1-2
V gene: TRBV5-1
CDR3 protein: ASSAQGRGNYGYT

D gene: -
clone size: few
J gene: TRBJ2-3
V gene: TRBV7-2
CDR3 protein: ASSPGVRGDTQY

D gene: -
clone size: -
J gene: TRBJ2-3
V gene: TRBV10-3
CDR3 protein: AISESDQGLDTQY

D gene: TRBD2
clone size: few
J gene: TRBJ2-3
V gene: TRBV7-2
CDR3 protein: ASSFQRGLSDTQY

D gene: TRBD2
clone size: -
J gene: TRBJ2-3
V gene: TRBV12-3/TRBV12-4
CDR3 protein: ASSPTSGGYTDTQY

D gene: TRBD1
clone size: few
J gene: TRBJ2-5
V gene: TRBV12-3/TRBV12-4
CDR3 protein: ASSEPTATGDETQY

D gene: -
clone size: -
J gene: TRBJ1-2
V gene: TRBV9
CDR3 protein: ASSPQSVSSPYGYT

D gene: -
clone size: -
J gene: TRBJ1-1
V gene: TRBV12-3/TRBV12-4
CDR3 protein: ASTIRANSGAF

D gene: -
clone size: few
J gene: TRBJ1-5
V gene: TRBV2
CDR3 protein: ASTRTEYSNQPQH

D gene: -
clone size: few
J gene: TRBJ2-1
V gene: TRBV3-1
CDR3 protein: ASSHKSIDEQF